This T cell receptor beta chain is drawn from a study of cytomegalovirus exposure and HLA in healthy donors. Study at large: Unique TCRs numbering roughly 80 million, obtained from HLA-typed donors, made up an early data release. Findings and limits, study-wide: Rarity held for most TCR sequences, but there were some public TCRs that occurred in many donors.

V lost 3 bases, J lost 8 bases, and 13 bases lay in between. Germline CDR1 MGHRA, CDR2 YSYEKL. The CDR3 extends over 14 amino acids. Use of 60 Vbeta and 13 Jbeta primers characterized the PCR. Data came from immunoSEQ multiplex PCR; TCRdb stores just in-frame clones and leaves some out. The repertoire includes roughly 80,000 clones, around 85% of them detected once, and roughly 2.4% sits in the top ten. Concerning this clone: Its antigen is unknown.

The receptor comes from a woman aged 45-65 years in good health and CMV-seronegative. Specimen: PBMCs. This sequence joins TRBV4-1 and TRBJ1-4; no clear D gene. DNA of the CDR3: TGCGCCAGCAGCCAGAGGGCCTTGAGAGAAAAACTGTTTTTT. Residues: CASSQRALREKLFF.